The T cell receptor beta chain under discussion was sequenced for a study of OX40 agonist ivuxolimab in advanced cancers. Study background: Every patient in dose escalation had hepatocellular carcinoma, melanoma, renal cell or head and neck cancer. Study-wide findings and caveats: The study observed clonal expansion of CD4+ and CD8+ blood T cells by week 6 at 0.1 to 3.0 mg/kg.

With regard to this clone: Its antigen is unknown. The limits of the CDR3 on the DNA are not certain, so only TCRdb's listed CDR3 is given.

TCRdb's table, derived via immunoSEQ multiplex PCR, lists solely in-frame clones and lacks some. The sample has tens of thousands of clones, 80% to 90% seen once. The CDR3 is 21 amino acids long, termini counted. J is TRBJ1-2 and V is TRBV21-1; the table's D gene call, TRBD1, was not cross checked with the DNA. TRBV21-1 is an annotated pseudogene. The sequence came from an adult with an advanced solid tumor such as melanoma, head and neck, liver or kidney cancer. This material consisted of CD4+ or CD8+ T cells sorted from blood, taken in a trial of the OX40 agonist ivuxolimab. The CDR3 loop is CASVGLGTKDRGRGSDYGYTF.